This TCR beta chain emerged from a study of cytomegalovirus exposure and HLA in healthy donors. For the study at large: Unique TCRs numbering some 80 million, obtained from HLA-typed donors, made up an early data release.

A note on this clone: What it binds is unknown.

Trimming took off 6 bases at V and 9 bases at J, with 18 bases between the two ends. The CDR3 is 15 amino acids. The germline V gene encodes CDR1 MDHEN and CDR2 SYDVKM. 60 Vbeta and 13 Jbeta primers were used in PCR. Generated by immunoSEQ multiplex PCR, the TCRdb table keeps only in-frame clones and is missing some. This table holds 120,000 or so clones, 76% found once. Broader study findings: Further analysis, carried out later, found HLA-associated TCR beta chains more clonally expanded than equally common other chains. Confirmation was obtained in vitro that a few CMV-associated chains are specific for CMV antigens. TRBV6-2, TRBV6-3 and some other V segments were excluded as indistinguishable.

This TCR came from a young man in good health and CMV-seropositive. The source material was PBMCs. The chain links TRBV28 to TRBJ1-6, with no clear D. The CDR3 sequence is CASRAALHRGSPLHF. CDR3 in DNA: TGTGCCAGCAGGGCCGCCCTTCACCGGGGTTCACCCCTCCACTTT.